This T cell receptor (beta chain) appears in the sequencing data of a study of blood T cell repertoires in COVID-19. Study-wide context: Samples taken during acute and convalescent COVID-19 were collected in the United States, Italy and Spain. The analysed material was cDNA or gDNA that came from T cells, B-cell-depleted T cells, or PBMCs.

The CDR3 is 14 residues long. Germline CDR1 LNHDA, CDR2 SQIVND (reference sequence). Trimming pared 3 bases from V and 6 bases from J, leaving 12 bases between. Original handling: Quantification of nucleated cells was approximated via reference gene primer amplification. Some clones are missing from TCRdb's copy, which holds only in-frame ones; the method was immunoSEQ multiplex PCR. V and J calls and clone size are given by that table; D and trimming were obtained from the DNA. The sample has more than 60,000 clones, 91% seen once. The rearrangement links TRBV19 to TRBJ1-5, with D possibly being TRBD1 (5 bases). The sample was peripheral blood. The receptor was derived from a human donor in a cohort sampled during active COVID-19. The CDR3 spells CASSIQGIGQPQHF. CDR3 nucleotides: TGTGCCAGTAGTATCCAGGGAATAGGTCAGCCCCAGCATTTT. Full variable domain (missing parts from reference TRBV19 and TRBJ1-5): DGGITQSPKYLFRKEGQNVTLSCEQNLNHDAMYWYRQDPGQGLRLIYYSQIVNDFQKGDIAEGYSVSREKKESFPLTVTSAQKNPTAFYLCASSIQGIGQPQHFGDGTRLSIL.